The T cell receptor (beta chain) described here comes from a study of spatial heterogeneity in lung cancer. Trimming cost V 2 bases and J 4 bases, with 13 bases left between them. CDR1 and CDR2 (germline): WSHSY, SAAADI. The CDR3 sequence is 15 residues long. Regarding time point: sample taken at primary tumor resection. No cell sorting; template was whole RNA from tumor, lung tissue or PBMC. The donors were about 72 patients with non-small cell lung cancer that was early-stage and untreated. TCRdb redid the calling of the 5' RACE reads with MiXCR, one entry per CDR3 protein. Among roughly 80,000 distinct CDR3 sequences listed, roughly an eighth were seen once.

The V call is TRBV10-2, the J call TRBJ2-3; possible D gene TRBD2, 7 bases. The source was PBMCs, collected at surgery. The TCR comes from a male donor with early-stage non-small cell lung cancer. Here the CDR3 reads CASSEGGAGADTQYF. The CDR3 nucleotides are TGCGCCAGCAGTGAGGGGGGGGCCGGGGCAGATACGCAGTATTTT.